A single sample gave rise to the 15 T cell receptor beta chains below, sequenced in a study of beta chain features in type 1 diabetes. Study-level points and caveats: Shortening of TCRB CDR3s, moderate but significant, appeared in all four CD4+ subsets of Type 1 diabetes patients.

Sequenced material consisted of expressed TCRB transcripts (all of the isolated RNA was reverse transcribed). Sequencing used immunoSEQ multiplex PCR; TCRdb keeps in-frame clones, though not all of them. The sample yields some 350,000 clones, 9.6% seen once. The antigens for these receptors are not known. Material for sequencing was central memory CD4+ T cells from blood. The receptors shown here come from a man aged 30 to 45 with type 1 diabetes.

This clone was found a few times. The rearrangement links TRBV7-2 to TRBJ2-1; possibly TRBD1 for D (6 bases). The V and J ends lost 0 bases and 4 bases respectively, with 10 bases between them. The CDR3 has 15 residues. Germline loops: CDR1 SGHTA, CDR2 FQGNSA. The CDR3 region has the DNA TGTGCCAGCAGCTTAGCGTCGACAGGTTACAATGAGCAGTTCTTC. Its translation is CASSLASTGYNEQFF.

The rearrangement links TRBV7-3 to TRBJ1-5; D is ambiguous. CDR3 size: 14 residues. The V gene lost 5 bases and the J gene lost 6 bases, with 14 bases spanning the gap. Per the germline V gene, CDR1 is SGHTA and CDR2 is FQGTGA. CDR3 loop: CASSLSVGIQPQHF. The CDR3 nucleotides read TGTGCCAGCAGCCTAAGCGTTGGGATTCAGCCCCAGCATTTT. Looking up the rest from reference TRBV7-3 and TRBJ1-5 gives the full variable domain: GAGVSQTPSNKVTEKGKYVELRCDPISGHTALYWYRQSLGQGPEFLIYFQGTGAADDSGLPNDRFFAVRPEGSVSTLKIQRTERGDSAVYLCASSLSVGIQPQHFGDGTRLSIL.

V usage is TRBV18 and J usage is TRBJ1-5; the D is unclear. CDR1 and CDR2 (germline): KGHSH, LQKENI. The V end was cut by 3 bases, the J end by 5 bases, with 8 bases between. The length of the CDR3 is 13 residues. The chain's CDR3 is CASSPKVDQPQHF. The CDR3, as DNA: TGTGCCAGCTCACCTAAAGTGGATCAGCCCCAGCATTTT.

There are many counts of this clone. CDR3 sequence (DNA): TGTGCCAGCAAAAGCGGGAGCGGCAATGAGCAGTTCTTC. It specifies CASKSGSGNEQFF. The rearrangement links TRBV2 to TRBJ2-1; 8 bases are shared with TRBD2. Germline CDR1 SNHLY, CDR2 FYNNEI. The CDR3 spans 13 residues. The V gene end was trimmed by 7 bases and the J gene end by 6 bases; junction bases not matched to a gene: 5.

The chain links TRBV7-9 to TRBJ2-3; D is possibly TRBD1 or TRBD2 (5 bases each). The CDR3 contains 12 residues. Germline V gene data show CDR1 as SEHNR and CDR2 as FQNEAQ (reference sequence). Trimming shortened V by 8 bases and J by 4 bases, and 10 bases separated the two germline ends. The CDR3 loop reads CASGGWADTQYF. CDR3 coding DNA: TGTGCCAGCGGGGGATGGGCAGATACGCAGTATTTT.

V and J are TRBV6-1 and TRBJ1-1; D remains unclear. CDR3 length equals 16 residues. Germline V CDR1 and CDR2: MNHNS, SASEGT. V dropped 2 bases and J dropped 3 bases, with 16 bases sitting between them. The CDR3 DNA reads as TGTGCCAGCAGTGAATATGAATACTCGACGGACACTGAAGCTTTCTTT. The encoded protein is CASSEYEYSTDTEAFF.

The V gene is TRBV7-2, the J gene TRBJ2-7; D possibly corresponds to TRBD1 (6 bases). Germline CDR1 SGHTA, CDR2 FQGNSA. CDR3 size: 14 residues. V lost 5 bases and J 0 bases, leaving 11 bases between the germline ends. The CDR3 region has the DNA TGTGCCAGCAGCCGAGACAGGTTCTCCTACGAGCAGTACTTC. Its translation is CASSRDRFSYEQYF.

This clone was counted at least ten times. The V gene is TRBV28, the J gene TRBJ2-7; D possibly uses TRBD1 or TRBD2 (5 bases each). The V gene's germline CDR1 is MDHEN and CDR2 SYDVKM. This CDR3 comprises 18 residues. The V and J ends lost 3 bases and 0 bases respectively, with 21 bases between them. Here the CDR3 DNA reads TGTGCCAGCAGTTTGAAAAGGACACGACTAATGAGCTCCTACGAGCAGTACTTC. Its protein is CASSLKRTRLMSSYEQYF.

The rearrangement joins TRBV4-2 to TRBJ2-2; 9 bases fit TRBD2. This CDR3 comprises 18 residues. V trimming: 2 bases; J trimming: 1 base; junction bases outside the gene matches: 8. CDR1 is LGHNA and CDR2 is YNFKEQ in the germline V gene. The CDR3 DNA reads as TGTGCCAGCAGCCAAAATTCCCAGACTAGCGGGAACACCGGGGAGCTGTTTTTT. This codes for CASSQNSQTSGNTGELFF.

The rearrangement links TRBV14 to TRBJ1-5; no clear D. V lost 4 bases and J 5 bases, leaving 9 bases between the germline ends. CDR3 size: 13 residues. Germline lookup yields CDR1 SGHDN and CDR2 FVKESK. The CDR3 DNA is TGTGCCAGCAGCCGACGGAACGATCAGCCCCAGCATTTT. This encodes CASSRRNDQPQHF.

In its sample, this clone was seen a few times. The sample contains more than one DNA sequence encoding this CDR3. This rearrangement joins TRBV7-2 to TRBJ2-2; 10 bases align to TRBD1. Germline loops: CDR1 SGHTA, CDR2 FQGNSA. The V gene end was trimmed by 5 bases and the J gene end by 5 bases; junction bases not matched to a gene: 8. The CDR3 is 16 residues long. As DNA, the CDR3 is TGTGCCAGCAGCCCTCGACAGGGGGCTCGTACCGGGGAGCTGTTTTTT. It translates to CASSPRQGARTGELFF.

This clone appeared a few times. The chain uses TRBV9 and TRBJ2-1; TRBD1 aligns across 7 bases. The J segment lost 3 bases and the V segment lost 4 bases, leaving 10 bases of the junction unmatched. Germline assignment: CDR1 SGDLS and CDR2 YYNGEE. This CDR3 region has 16 residues. The CDR3 region has the DNA TGTGCCAGCAGCCCAACAGGGGACATTATCTACAATGAGCAGTTCTTC. The encoded protein is CASSPTGDIIYNEQFF.

The gene calls are TRBV6-5 and TRBJ2-5; D possibly corresponds to TRBD2 (5 bases). V lost 2 bases to trimming and J lost 3 bases, with 7 bases between them. This CDR3 region has 13 residues. Germline lookup yields CDR1 MNHEY and CDR2 SVGAGI. The CDR3, as DNA: TGTGCCAGCAGTTACGCCGGGAAAGAGACCCAGTACTTC. As protein: CASSYAGKETQYF.

The genes are TRBV11-2 and TRBJ1-4, with D uncertain. The CDR3 totals 14 residues. V was clipped by 0 bases and J by 10 bases, with 12 bases between them. From germline, CDR1 is SGHAT and CDR2 FQNNGV. CDR3 residues: CASSLEARVRKLFF. CDR3 in DNA: TGTGCCAGCAGCTTAGAGGCGAGGGTCCGAAAACTGTTTTTT. The variable domain in full, completed from reference TRBV11-2 and TRBJ1-4, reads EAGVAQSPRYKIIEKRQSVAFWCNPISGHATLYWYQQILGQGPKLLIQFQNNGVVDDSQLPKDRFSAERLKGVDSTLKIQPAKLEDSAVYLCASSLEARVRKLFFGSGTQLSVL.

This clone showed up just a few times. This chain joins TRBV19 and TRBJ1-2, with TRBD1 identical over 8 bases. The CDR3 sequence is 16 residues long. The V gene end was trimmed by 10 bases and the J gene end by 0 bases; junction bases not matched to a gene: 13. CDR1 is LNHDA and CDR2 is SQIVND in the germline V gene (reference sequence). CDR3 nucleotides: TGTGCCACTATGCTGACAGGGGCACCATCTAACTATGGCTACACCTTC. As protein: CATMLTGAPSNYGYTF.